Detailed here is one T cell receptor (gamma chain). This receptor's antigen is unknown. Since a much larger clone is just one base distant, this may be a read error. This sample includes further DNA sequences coding for the same CDR3. The data are from a study of intestinal T cells in coeliac disease (TCRdb year 2020). Broadly, across the study: Coeliac patients were found to be much younger than controls, with mean ages of about 15 versus 50 years recorded in the TRG cohort. Duodenal biopsies from about eleven coeliac disease patients and about eleven non-coeliac controls were included in the TCR-delta (TRD) cohort. Duodenal biopsies from some 30 coeliac disease patients and 21 non-coeliac controls made up a second, larger TCR-gamma (TRG) cohort.

Sequences EGSTGY (CDR1) and YDSYTSSV (CDR2) are obtained from the germline V gene. From cysteine to phenylalanine, the CDR3 is 17 amino acids long. The entry retains the CDR3 DNA only, 51 bases that are in frame from base 1. Genomic DNA was extracted with the QIAamp DNA FFPE tissue kit from ten 5-um FFPE scrolls per case. To test whether coeliac disease could be classified from the TCR repertoire, the study used duodenal biopsies that were formalin-fixed paraffin-embedded, fully anonymised, and surplus to diagnostic needs. The library relied on multiplex PCR. The data were produced on an Ion Torrent PGM. The LymphoTrack kit, which has primers carrying Illumina adapters, was used to amplify TRG repertoires from about 180 ng of biopsy DNA. TRG amplicons were purified using AMPure XP beads, were quantified on a 2100 Bioanalyzer, and were pooled equimolarly. An Ion PGM instrument was used to sequence the TRG libraries. Concerning the study's data processing: FastX discarded any read in which over 10% of nucleotides had a quality score below the third quartile for that patient. Alignment of reads was performed with IMGT/HighV-QUEST so that V, D and J genes were assigned, CDR3 regions were identified and functionality was assessed. Sequences were converted to amino acids, and every sequence predicted to be non-functional was removed. CDR3s were split into kmers, with and without positional annotation; kmer frequencies underwent PCA, and samples were clustered using all 1023 combinations of PCs 1-10. Classification was validated by leave-one-out cross-validation, in which parameters were re-optimised on the remaining samples each time. Shannon diversity was calculated using the vegan R package from repeated random subsamples equal to the lowest read count. Clonotypes were called again by TCRdb from the public reads via CATT, and duplicate nucleotide sequences were then merged into one entry. TCRdb's processing, not the study's, gives the V and J calls here. Recorded for this sample are about 1,100 gamma-chain clones; approximately 53% of them occurred a single time. The biggest ten clones account for 9.5% to 15% of the sample.

The paper's findings and limits, for the study overall: TRG clustering correctly classified 51 of 54 biopsies (around 94%), with a reported leave-one-out accuracy of about 90%. FFPE-derived DNA was found to be relatively degraded, and loss of a proportion of TCR sequences in each sample was likely caused by this degradation. There was no way to tell repeated CDR3 amino acid sequences apart from PCR duplicates. Coeliac and control groups differed significantly in age, although an age-split analysis did not yield significant classification. All 22 biopsies in training were correctly classified by TRD kmer-based clustering, and a leave-one-out accuracy of around 89% was reported.

Sequencing input: a duodenal biopsy. This TCR derives from a human donor with celiac disease. This receptor chain uses TRGV4 and TRGJP1. The DNA reads TGTGCCACCTGGGATGGGCATCCGGAGGCCACCGGTTGGTTCAAGATATTT. Its amino acids are CATWDGHPEATGWFKIF.